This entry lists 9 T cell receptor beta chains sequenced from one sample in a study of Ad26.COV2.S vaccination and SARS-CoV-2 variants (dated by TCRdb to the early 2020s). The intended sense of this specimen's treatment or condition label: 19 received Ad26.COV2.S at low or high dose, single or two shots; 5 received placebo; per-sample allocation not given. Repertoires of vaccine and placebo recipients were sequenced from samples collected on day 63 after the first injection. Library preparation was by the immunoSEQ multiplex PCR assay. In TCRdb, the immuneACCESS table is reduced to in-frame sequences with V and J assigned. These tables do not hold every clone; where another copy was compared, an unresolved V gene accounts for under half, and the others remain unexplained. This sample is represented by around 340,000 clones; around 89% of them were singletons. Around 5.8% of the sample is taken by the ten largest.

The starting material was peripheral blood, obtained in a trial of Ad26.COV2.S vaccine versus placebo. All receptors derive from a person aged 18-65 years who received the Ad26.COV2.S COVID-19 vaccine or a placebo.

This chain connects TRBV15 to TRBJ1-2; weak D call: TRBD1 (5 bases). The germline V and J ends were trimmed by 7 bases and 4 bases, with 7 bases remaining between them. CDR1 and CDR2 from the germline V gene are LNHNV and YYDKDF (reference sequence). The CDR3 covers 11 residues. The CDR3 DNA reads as TGTGCCACCACAGGGACCTATGGCTACACCTTC. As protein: CATTGTYGYTF.

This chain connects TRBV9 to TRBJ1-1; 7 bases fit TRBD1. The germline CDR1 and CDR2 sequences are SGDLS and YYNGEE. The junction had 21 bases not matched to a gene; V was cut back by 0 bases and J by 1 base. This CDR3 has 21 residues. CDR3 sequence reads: CASSVVGSVGQTITENTEAFF. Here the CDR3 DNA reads TGTGCCAGCAGCGTAGTAGGGAGTGTGGGACAGACAATAACAGAGAACACTGAAGCTTTCTTT.

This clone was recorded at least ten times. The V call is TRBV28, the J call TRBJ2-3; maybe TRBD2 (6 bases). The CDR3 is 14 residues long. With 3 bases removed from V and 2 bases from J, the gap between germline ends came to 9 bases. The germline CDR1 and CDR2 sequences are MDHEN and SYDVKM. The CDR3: CASSLADYTDTQYF. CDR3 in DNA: TGTGCCAGCAGTTTGGCGGACTACACAGATACGCAGTATTTT.

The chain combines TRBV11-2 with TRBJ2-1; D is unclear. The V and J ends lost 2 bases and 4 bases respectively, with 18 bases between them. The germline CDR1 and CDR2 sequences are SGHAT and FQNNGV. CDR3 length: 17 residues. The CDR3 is CASSLRRSPDFYNEQFF. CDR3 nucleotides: TGTGCCAGCAGCTTACGTAGGTCCCCCGATTTTTACAATGAGCAGTTCTTC.

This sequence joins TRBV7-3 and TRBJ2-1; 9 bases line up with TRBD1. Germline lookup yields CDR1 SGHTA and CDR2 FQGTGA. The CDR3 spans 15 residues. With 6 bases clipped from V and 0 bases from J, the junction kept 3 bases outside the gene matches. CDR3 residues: CASRGGQGSYNEQFF. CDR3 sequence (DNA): TGTGCCAGCAGGGGGGGACAGGGCTCCTACAATGAGCAGTTCTTC.

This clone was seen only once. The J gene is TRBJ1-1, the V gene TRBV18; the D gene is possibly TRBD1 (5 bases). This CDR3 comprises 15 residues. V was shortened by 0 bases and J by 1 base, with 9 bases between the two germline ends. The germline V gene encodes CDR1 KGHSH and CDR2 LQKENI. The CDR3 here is CASSPPGTANTEAFF. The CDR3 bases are TGTGCCAGCTCACCACCGGGGACGGCGAACACTGAAGCTTTCTTT. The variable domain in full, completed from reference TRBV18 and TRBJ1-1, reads NAGVMQNPRHLVRRRGQEARLRCSPMKGHSHVYWYRQLPEEGLKFMVYLQKENIIDESGMPKERFSAEFPKEGPSILRIQQVVRGDSAAYFCASSPPGTANTEAFFGQGTRLTVV.

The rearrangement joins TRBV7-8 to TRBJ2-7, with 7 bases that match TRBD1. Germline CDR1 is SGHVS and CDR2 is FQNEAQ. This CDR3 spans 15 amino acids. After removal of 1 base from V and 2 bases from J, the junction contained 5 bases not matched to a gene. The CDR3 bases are TGTGCCAGCAGCTTAGTGGGGACAGCACCCTACGAGCAGTACTTC. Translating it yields CASSLVGTAPYEQYF.

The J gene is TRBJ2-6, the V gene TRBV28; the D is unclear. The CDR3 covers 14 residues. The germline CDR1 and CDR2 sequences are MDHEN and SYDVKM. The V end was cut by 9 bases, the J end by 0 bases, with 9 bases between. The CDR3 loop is CASLESSGANVLTF. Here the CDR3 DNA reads TGTGCCAGTCTCGAGAGCTCTGGGGCCAACGTCCTGACTTTC.

In DNA form, the CDR3 reads TGTGCCAGCAGCTATAAAGACACCGGGGGGACCGGGGAGCTGTTTTTT. Protein sequence: CASSYKDTGGTGELFF. V usage is TRBV3-1 (or the pseudogene TRBV3-2) and J usage is TRBJ2-2, with 7 bases matching TRBD2. The CDR3 covers 16 residues. Germline CDR1 reads LGHDT; CDR2 reads YNNKEL (reference sequence). The ends lost 5 bases at V and 5 bases at J; junction bases unmatched: 11.